The 9 T cell receptor beta chains listed next were all sequenced from one sample in a study of identical twins. In TCRdb, the 5' RACE reads were re-called with MiXCR into one record per CDR3 protein. Altogether under 250,000 distinct CDR3 sequences are present, 7.5% being singletons, with the ten largest covering more than 5%. These same records also appear under a second study, on yellow fever vaccine responses in identical twins.

Material for sequencing was CD8+ T cells sorted from blood. The source of these receptors is a woman in her late teens or twenties in good health.

Remarks on this clonotype: At one of its ends the junction is not consistent with the germline gene, which may arise from a read error. The V call is TRBV7-9, the J call TRBJ2-1, with 10 bases matching TRBD2. The CDR3 has 15 residues. Germline V gives CDR1 SEHNR, CDR2 FQNEAQ (reference sequence). CDR3 sequence (DNA): TGTGCCAGCAGCTCCGGGACTAGCGAATACAATAAGCAGTTCTTC. As protein: CASSSGTSEYNKQFF.

This clonotype was counted ten times or more. J is TRBJ2-3 and V is TRBV4-1; D perhaps matches TRBD1 (6 bases). V was cut by 3 bases and J by 3 bases, with 10 bases left in between. Looked up from germline, CDR1 is MGHRA and CDR2 is YSYEKL. The CDR3 is made up of 14 amino acids. CDR3 in amino acids: CASSHMTGTDTQYF. DNA of the CDR3: TGCGCCAGCAGCCATATGACAGGTACAGATACGCAGTATTTT.

V gene TRBV15 combines with J gene TRBJ2-5, with a possible D match to TRBD2 (6 bases). Germline V gene lookup returns CDR1 LNHNV and CDR2 YYDKDF (reference sequence). The V and J ends lost 3 bases and 5 bases respectively, with 19 bases between them. This CDR3 comprises 16 residues. CDR3 coding DNA: TGTGCCACCAGCAGCGCCGAGTCGACTAGTTGGGAGACCCAGTACTTC. Translating it yields CATSSAESTSWETQYF.

The chain joins TRBV6-1 to TRBJ2-7; D possibly matches TRBD1 or TRBD2 (6 bases each). Trimming pared 6 bases from V and 4 bases from J, leaving 13 bases between. This CDR3 has 13 residues. Germline assignment: CDR1 MNHNS and CDR2 SASEGT. The CDR3 region is CASSHGGGYEQYF. In nucleotides, the CDR3 is TGTGCCAGCAGCCACGGAGGGGGGTACGAGCAGTACTTC.

The chain links TRBV7-9 to TRBJ2-5, with unresolved D. The CDR3 covers 14 residues. Germline loops: CDR1 SEHNR, CDR2 FQNEAQ (reference sequence). V was clipped by 3 bases and J by 1 base, with 9 bases between them. The CDR3 DNA is TGTGCCAGCAGCTTGGATGTCCTCCAAGAGACCCAGTACTTC. Translated: CASSLDVLQETQYF. Using reference TRBV7-9 and TRBJ2-5 for the parts outside the CDR3, the full variable domain is DTGVSQNPRHKITKRGQNVTFRCDPISEHNRLYWYRQTLGQGPEFLTYFQNEAQLEKSRLLSDRFSAERPKGSFSTLEIQRTEQGDSAMYLCASSLDVLQETQYFGPGTRLLVL.

The rearrangement joins TRBV20-1 to TRBJ2-3; TRBD1 agrees at 11 bases. The CDR3 sequence is 15 residues long. Germline CDR1 DFQATT, CDR2 SNEGSKA (reference sequence). V lost 6 bases and J lost 4; bases outside the gene matches: 9. As DNA, the CDR3 is TGCAGTGCCCTCCGGGACAGGGGGGGGTCAGATACGCAGTATTTT. Protein product: CSALRDRGGSDTQYF.

This clonotype was observed a handful of times. CDR3 amino acids: CASSLFGGTTEAFF. For the CDR3, the DNA is TGTGCCAGCAGCTTATTTGGGGGGACCACTGAAGCTTTCTTT. This chain joins TRBV7-2 and TRBJ1-1; weak D call: TRBD1 (5 bases). The germline V gene encodes CDR1 SGHTA and CDR2 FQGNSA. Between the trimmed V and J ends, which lost 2 bases and 4 bases, there was a span of 11 bases. This CDR3 is 14 amino acids long.

This chain uses TRBV7-8 with TRBJ2-7, with D uncertain. Trimming shortened V by 1 base and J by 3 bases, and 10 bases separated the two germline ends. Looked up from germline, CDR1 is SGHVS and CDR2 is FQNEAQ. The CDR3 consists of 14 residues. CDR3 protein: CASSLGAMDYEQYF. The CDR3 nucleotides read TGTGCCAGCAGCTTAGGGGCTATGGACTACGAGCAGTACTTC. Using reference TRBV7-8 and TRBJ2-7 for the parts outside the CDR3, the full variable domain is GAGVSQSPRYKVAKRGQDVALRCDPISGHVSLFWYQQALGQGPEFLTYFQNEAQLDKSGLPSDRFFAERPEGSVSTLKIQRTQQEDSAVYLCASSLGAMDYEQYFGPGTRLTVT.

The sample holds a few counts of this clonotype. The chain links TRBV28 to TRBJ1-1; maybe TRBD1 (5 bases). Per germline, CDR1 MDHEN and CDR2 SYDVKM. V was shortened by 6 bases and J by 3 bases, with 11 bases between the two germline ends. The CDR3 sequence is 13 residues long. In DNA, the CDR3 is TGTGCCAGCAGGGGAGGGGTGGACACTGAAGCTTTCTTT. Its protein product is CASRGGVDTEAFF.